One sample yielded the 16 T cell receptor beta chains listed below, sequenced in a study of cytomegalovirus exposure and HLA in healthy donors. PCR employed 60 Vbeta and 13 Jbeta primers. TCRdb's copy holds only in-frame clones and misses some; the assay was immunoSEQ multiplex PCR. The data contain 100,000 to 150,000 clones, 74% of them singletons. The specimen sequenced was PBMCs. These receptors were obtained from a woman between 45 and 65 years old in good health and CMV-seropositive.

The chain has TRBV2 and TRBJ2-7; D is possibly TRBD1 (6 bases). V lost 8 bases and J 7 bases, leaving 27 bases between the germline ends. This CDR3 is built from 16 residues. The germline gives CDR1 SNHLY, CDR2 FYNNEI. This chain's CDR3 is CASDGPPLQGSREQYF. CDR3 nucleotide sequence: TGTGCCAGCGATGGCCCCCCGCTACAGGGCTCCCGGGAGCAGTACTTC.

The V and J genes are TRBV10-3 and TRBJ2-3, with D maybe TRBD1 (6 bases). Germline assignment: CDR1 ENHRY and CDR2 SYGVKD. The CDR3 has 11 amino acids. Between the trimmed V and J ends, which lost 6 bases and 6 bases, there was a span of 7 bases. The CDR3 is CAISQGDTQYF. CDR3 bases: TGTGCCATCAGCCAGGGGGATACGCAGTATTTT.

The CDR3 is CASMARETQYF. In nucleotides, the CDR3 is TGTGCCAGCATGGCTCGAGAGACCCAGTACTTC. This chain connects TRBV6-6 to TRBJ2-5; D unresolved. The germline V and J ends were trimmed by 7 bases and 4 bases, with 7 bases remaining between them. This CDR3 is 11 amino acids long. Germline CDR1 and CDR2: MNHNY and SVGAGI (reference sequence).

The CDR3 protein is CASSALTGDLINEQFF. CDR3 DNA: TGTGCCAGCAGCGCCCTGACAGGGGATTTAATCAATGAGCAGTTCTTC. The rearrangement joins TRBV9 to TRBJ2-1; TRBD1 agrees at 8 bases. V trimming: 3 bases; J trimming: 6 bases; junction bases outside the gene matches: 11. Per germline, CDR1 SGDLS and CDR2 YYNGEE. CDR3 length equals 16 residues.

The rearrangement uses TRBV27 and TRBJ1-6; a possible D gene is TRBD1 (5 bases). Trimming removed 5 bases from V and 6 bases from J, with 14 bases in between. This CDR3 region has 15 residues. Germline CDR1 is MNHEY and CDR2 is SMNVEV (reference sequence). The CDR3 DNA follows: TGTGCCAGCAGTCCCCGACAGCCAGCTAATTCACCCCTCCACTTT. This encodes CASSPRQPANSPLHF.

For the CDR3, the DNA is TGCGCCAGCAGCTTGGAAGGCGGTTCGGCGGAGACCCAGTACTTC. This sequence encodes CASSLEGGSAETQYF. The chain joins TRBV5-1 to TRBJ2-5; D not resolved. This CDR3 contains 15 residues. Germline CDR1 is SGHRS and CDR2 is YFSETQ. The ends were cut back, 0 bases at V and 5 bases at J, with 14 bases in the middle. The whole variable domain, remainder taken from reference TRBV5-1 and TRBJ2-5, is KAGVTQTPRYLIKTRGQQVTLSCSPISGHRSVSWYQQTPGQGLQFLFEYFSETQRNKGNFPGRFSGRQFSNSRSEMNVSTLELGDSALYLCASSLEGGSAETQYFGPGTRLLVL.

This clone was counted a few times. The CDR3 sequence is CASRSGFDEQYF. The CDR3, as DNA: TGTGCCAGCAGGTCAGGGTTCGACGAGCAGTACTTC. The chain couples TRBV11-2 to TRBJ2-7; perhaps TRBD1 as D (5 bases). The germline V and J ends were trimmed by 6 bases and 5 bases, with 11 bases remaining between them. CDR1 is SGHAT, CDR2 FQNNGV, per germline. This CDR3 has 12 amino acids.

V is TRBV10-1 and J is TRBJ2-1; D may be TRBD2 (6 bases). V was shortened by 3 bases and J by 7 bases, with 13 bases between the two germline ends. The CDR3 has 14 residues. The V gene's germline CDR1 is WNHNN and CDR2 SYGVQD (reference sequence). The CDR3 sequence is CASSDGGARNEQFF. The CDR3 nucleotides read TGCGCCAGCAGTGACGGAGGGGCTCGGAATGAGCAGTTCTTC.

About this clone itself: A read error may produce the germline difference seen at one junction end. Other DNA sequences of this sample code for an identical CDR3. This rearrangement joins TRBV6-5 to TRBJ1-2; a weak D match, TRBD1 (5 bases). The germline V gene encodes CDR1 MNHEY and CDR2 SVGAGI. The CDR3 loop spans 13 amino acids. The CDR3 bases are TGCGCCAGTGGCAGGGCGAGTTCGGGTGGCTACACCTTC. It yields the protein CASGRASSGGYTF.

This chain links TRBV19 with TRBJ1-5, with 7 bases lining up with TRBD1. V was pared by 6 bases and J by 4 bases, with 6 bases of the junction left unmatched. The CDR3 length is 14 residues. Germline CDR1 reads LNHDA; CDR2 reads SQIVND (reference sequence). The CDR3 bases are TGTGCCAGTAGCCTGGGACAGATTAATCAGCCCCAGCATTTT. This codes for CASSLGQINQPQHF.

The V and J genes are TRBV28 and TRBJ2-5, with 8 bases that match TRBD1. Trimming took 3 bases from V and 0 from J; bases not matched to a gene: 9. The CDR3 contains 17 residues. Germline CDR1 is MDHEN and CDR2 is SYDVKM. CDR3 nucleotide sequence: TGTGCCAGCAGTTTGTCTCTCGGGACAGGTGACCAAGAGACCCAGTACTTC. Residues: CASSLSLGTGDQETQYF.

In its sample, this clone was seen a few times. The chain carries TRBV5-6 and TRBJ1-4; 7 bases fit TRBD1. This CDR3 is 13 amino acids long. V trimming: 5 bases; J trimming: 6 bases; junction bases outside the gene matches: 4. Germline V gene lookup returns CDR1 SGHDT and CDR2 YYEEEE. The CDR3 spells CASRGQNDEKLFF. DNA of the CDR3: TGTGCCAGCAGGGGACAGAATGATGAAAAACTGTTTTTT.

This sequence joins TRBV7-6 and TRBJ1-2, with D uncertain. Germline loops: CDR1 SGHVS, CDR2 FNYEAQ. This CDR3 spans 12 amino acids. Trimming took 5 bases from V and 3 from J, leaving 7 bases between them. The CDR3 DNA follows: TGTGCCAGCAGCATGAGGGACTATGGCTACACCTTC. Translating it yields CASSMRDYGYTF.

The gene calls are TRBV10-3 and TRBJ1-3, with D maybe TRBD1 (5 bases). The germline V gene has CDR1 ENHRY and CDR2 SYGVKD. V shed 5 bases and J shed 1 base, with 6 bases lying between them. The CDR3 runs 13 residues. CDR3 protein: CAISSGSGNTIYF. DNA for the CDR3: TGTGCCATCAGTTCAGGGTCTGGAAACACCATATATTTT.

The chain combines TRBV9 with TRBJ2-1, with 9 bases aligning to TRBD2. The CDR3 has 16 residues. CDR1 is SGDLS and CDR2 is YYNGEE in the germline V gene. V shed 0 bases and J 7 bases; nucleotides not matched to a gene: 8. CDR3 sequence (DNA): TGTGCCAGCAGCGTAGTAAGTGGACTAGCGAGGAATGAGCAGTTCTTC. The encoded protein is CASSVVSGLARNEQFF.

V gene TRBV6-5 combines with J gene TRBJ2-7, with D uncertain. Germline V gives CDR1 MNHEY, CDR2 SVGAGI. The CDR3 is 11 amino acids. Deletions cut 5 bases from V and 2 bases from J, with 4 bases between. This CDR3 is CASSTAYEQYF. Here the CDR3 DNA reads TGTGCCAGCAGTACGGCCTACGAGCAGTACTTC.